These T cell receptor beta chains were read from a single sample in a study of early T cells in non-severe SARS-CoV-2 infection. One entry per CDR3 protein, called by TCRdb with MiXCR from the 5' RACE reads. The sample yields 26,000 or so distinct CDR3 sequences, 5.5% seen once. The sequenced sample consisted of whole blood. The receptors were gathered from an adult who was a healthcare worker with PCR-confirmed SARS-CoV-2 infection or an uninfected control (not recorded which). Each CDR3 is given with its conserved first and last residue. D genes are given only for firm matches. The size field is filled for only some rows; it gives once, few, many or a size class.

clone size	V gene	D gene	J gene	CDR3 protein	CDR3 DNA
many	TRBV24-1	-	TRBJ2-1	CATSDKSEETYNEQFF	TGTGCCACCAGTGATAAGTCAGAGGAGACTTACAATGAGCAGTTCTTC
many	TRBV11-2	-	TRBJ2-2	CASSSDIREWAGELFF	TGTGCCAGCAGCTCCGACATTCGAGAGTGGGCCGGGGAGCTGTTTTTT
few	TRBV7-9	-	TRBJ1-5	CASSHLSQHF	TGTGCCAGCAGCCACCTTTCACAGCATTTT
-	TRBV11-2	-	TRBJ2-1	CAGGQGGNEQFF	TGTGCCGGAGGACAGGGAGGGAATGAGCAGTTCTTC
-	TRBV7-9	-	TRBJ2-3	CASSSQGTSTDTQYF	TGTGCCAGCAGCTCACAGGGGACTAGCACAGATACGCAGTATTTT
many	TRBV25-1	TRBD2	TRBJ2-3	CASSRGGNTDTQYF	TGTGCCAGCAGTCGCGGGGGGAACACAGATACGCAGTATTTT
-	TRBV14	TRBD2	TRBJ2-2	CASSQVRLAAGELFF	TGTGCCAGCAGCCAAGTGCGACTAGCGGCCGGGGAGCTGTTTTTT
-	TRBV28	-	TRBJ2-2	CASSSPYTGELFF	TGTGCCAGCAGTTCCCCGTACACCGGGGAGCTGTTTTTT
-	TRBV29-1	-	TRBJ2-1	CSVLVIRVLYNEQFF	TGCAGCGTTCTAGTAATCAGGGTTCTCTACAATGAGCAGTTCTTC
many	TRBV15	-	TRBJ1-2	CATSPHGAGTNYGYTF	TGTGCCACCAGTCCCCATGGGGCCGGAACTAACTATGGCTACACCTTC
-	TRBV5-1	-	TRBJ1-1	CASSSRTSGTEAFF	TGCGCCAGCAGCTCCCGGACCTCGGGCACTGAAGCTTTCTTT
-	TRBV3-1	TRBD2	TRBJ2-3	CASSQVRAGGTQYF	TGTGCCAGCAGCCAAGTCAGGGCGGGAGGTACGCAGTATTTT
few	TRBV28	-	TRBJ2-7	CASSLSRGPYEQYF	TGTGCCAGCAGTTTATCAAGGGGTCCCTACGAGCAGTACTTC
few	TRBV9	-	TRBJ2-5	CASSTGDQETQYF	TGTGCCAGCAGCACCGGGGACCAAGAGACCCAGTACTTC
few	TRBV20-1	-	TRBJ2-7	CSARGLQYEQYF	TGCAGTGCTAGAGGACTACAATACGAGCAGTACTTC
few	TRBV20-1	-	TRBJ2-2	CSARDLVSGTGELFF	TGCAGTGCTAGAGATCTTGTCTCGGGCACCGGGGAGCTGTTTTTT
many	TRBV12-3/TRBV12-4	-	TRBJ2-5	CASSPRKQETQYF	TGTGCCAGCAGCCCTAGAAAGCAAGAGACCCAGTACTTC
many	TRBV3-1	TRBD1	TRBJ2-7	CASSQGPGQGLSYEQYF	TGTGCCAGCAGCCAAGGTCCGGGACAGGGCCTCTCCTACGAGCAGTACTTC
many	TRBV25-1	-	TRBJ1-6	CASSERGRGHASPLHF	TGTGCCAGCAGTGAACGTGGGAGGGGACATGCCTCACCCCTCCACTTT
few	TRBV20-1	-	TRBJ2-6	CSATISGANVLTF	TGCAGTGCTACCATCTCTGGGGCCAACGTCCTGACTTTC
-	TRBV20-1	TRBD2	TRBJ2-7	CSARTLADYEQYF	TGCAGTGCTAGGACCCTAGCGGACTACGAGCAGTACTTC
many	TRBV11-2	-	TRBJ1-5	CASSLDLNSNQPQHF	TGTGCCAGCAGCTTAGACCTAAATAGCAATCAGCCCCAGCATTTT
many	TRBV19	-	TRBJ1-5	CASKRVNQDQPQHF	TGTGCCAGTAAAAGAGTTAATCAAGATCAGCCCCAGCATTTT
many	TRBV7-2	-	TRBJ2-7	CASSSGTTLYEQYF	TGTGCCAGCAGCTCCGGGACGACGCTCTACGAGCAGTACTTC
many	TRBV6-6	-	TRBJ1-6	CASRRDADNSPLHF	TGTGCCAGCAGAAGGGACGCAGATAATTCACCCCTCCACTTT
many	TRBV10-1	-	TRBJ2-1	CASSDGNEQFF	TGCGCCAGCAGTGACGGCAATGAGCAGTTCTTC
many	TRBV11-2	-	TRBJ1-2	CASSLDVAVSANYGYTF	TGTGCCAGCAGCTTAGACGTCGCCGTTTCCGCTAACTATGGCTACACCTTC
many	TRBV6-5	TRBD2	TRBJ2-1	CASRLAGGLYNEQFF	TGTGCCAGCCGACTGGCGGGGGGGCTCTACAATGAGCAGTTCTTC
many	TRBV28	-	TRBJ1-5	CASNPQDQPQHF	TGTGCCAGCAACCCACAGGATCAGCCCCAGCATTTT
few	TRBV7-9	TRBD2	TRBJ2-5	CASSGSGALQETQYF	TGTGCCAGCAGCGGTAGCGGGGCCTTACAAGAGACCCAGTACTTC
few	TRBV3-1	TRBD1	TRBJ1-5	CASSQGQGAIQPQHF	TGTGCCAGCAGCCAAGGACAGGGGGCCATTCAGCCCCAGCATTTT
-	TRBV20-1	TRBD1	TRBJ1-1	CSANGQGENEAFF	TGCAGTGCTAACGGACAGGGGGAGAATGAAGCTTTCTTT
many	TRBV7-9	-	TRBJ1-1	CASSLTMNTEAFF	TGTGCCAGCAGCCTAACCATGAACACTGAAGCTTTCTTT
many	TRBV7-8	-	TRBJ2-5	CASSLVAETQYF	TGTGCCAGCAGCTTAGTTGCAGAGACCCAGTACTTC
medium-sized	TRBV7-4	-	TRBJ1-2	CASSSHQGDYYGYTF	TGTGCCAGCAGCTCCCACCAAGGGGACTACTATGGCTACACCTTC
many	TRBV7-3	-	TRBJ1-1	CASSFHGARNTEAFF	TGTGCCAGCAGCTTTCACGGGGCCAGGAACACTGAAGCTTTCTTT
many	TRBV7-2	-	TRBJ1-2	CASSLQLNYGYTF	TGTGCCAGCAGCCTACAGCTTAACTATGGCTACACCTTC
many	TRBV6-5	-	TRBJ1-3	CASSRSGGTSLLSGNTIYF	TGTGCCAGCAGTCGGTCGGGGGGGACTAGCCTTCTATCTGGAAACACCATATATTTT
many	TRBV11-2	-	TRBJ2-4	CASSPRVGSATKNIQYF	TGTGCCAGCAGCCCGCGCGTCGGGTCGGCTACCAAAAACATTCAGTACTTC
many	TRBV3-1	-	TRBJ2-2	CASSQQTNTGELFF	TGTGCCAGCAGCCAGCAGACGAACACCGGGGAGCTGTTTTTT
few	TRBV5-5	-	TRBJ2-1	CASSLANVRNEQFF	TGTGCCAGCAGCTTGGCCAATGTTCGCAATGAGCAGTTCTTC
few	TRBV12-3/TRBV12-4	-	TRBJ2-1	CASSLQGSYNEQFF	TGTGCCAGCAGTTTGCAGGGTTCCTACAATGAGCAGTTCTTC
many	TRBV11-2	-	TRBJ2-7	CASTAGTYEQYF	TGTGCCAGCACCGCCGGTACCTACGAGCAGTACTTC
many	TRBV4-1	-	TRBJ1-6	CASSQAYGTYNSPLHF	TGCGCCAGCAGCCAAGCTTATGGAACCTATAATTCACCCCTCCACTTT
many	TRBV11-2	-	TRBJ2-3	CASSLDQGDTQYF	TGTGCCAGCAGCTTAGATCAGGGAGATACGCAGTATTTT
many	TRBV7-2	TRBD1	TRBJ2-4	CASSSGTGGNIQYF	TGTGCCAGCAGCTCCGGGACAGGGGGAAACATTCAGTACTTC
medium-sized	TRBV13	TRBD1	TRBJ2-7	CASSTWDRGNEQYF	TGTGCCAGCAGCACATGGGACAGGGGTAACGAGCAGTACTTC
many	TRBV7-8	-	TRBJ1-2	CASSLALPGNYGYTF	TGTGCCAGCAGCTTAGCCTTACCCGGGAACTATGGCTACACCTTC
many	TRBV20-1	-	TRBJ2-6	CSARAQEGQPPSGANVLTF	TGCAGTGCTAGAGCCCAGGAAGGTCAACCCCCCTCTGGGGCCAACGTCCTGACTTTC
medium-sized	TRBV20-1	-	TRBJ1-5	CSARVSTASNQPQHF	TGCAGTGCTAGGGTATCGACAGCCAGCAATCAGCCCCAGCATTTT
many	TRBV18	TRBD1	TRBJ2-7	CASSPPGQGSYEQYF	TGTGCCAGCTCACCACCGGGACAGGGCTCCTACGAGCAGTACTTC
many	TRBV18	-	TRBJ1-2	CASSQGGTNYGYTF	TGTGCCAGCTCACAAGGAGGGACTAACTATGGCTACACCTTC
medium-sized	TRBV30	-	TRBJ1-4	CAWSLTGPSPLNEKLFF	TGTGCCTGGAGTTTAACCGGGCCCTCACCCCTTAATGAAAAACTGTTTTTT
medium-sized	TRBV12-3/TRBV12-4	-	TRBJ1-1	CASSLWAGTEAFF	TGTGCCAGCAGTTTATGGGCGGGCACTGAAGCTTTCTTT
many	TRBV20-1	-	TRBJ1-2	CSAKSWQGVDYGYTF	TGCAGTGCTAAGAGCTGGCAGGGCGTTGACTATGGCTACACCTTC
-	TRBV9	-	TRBJ2-1	CASSVAQHNEQFF	TGTGCCAGCAGCGTAGCACAGCACAATGAGCAGTTCTTC
medium-sized	TRBV9	-	TRBJ2-1	CASSVDGGGGNEQFF	TGTGCCAGCAGCGTAGATGGCGGGGGCGGCAATGAGCAGTTCTTC
many	TRBV29-1	TRBD1	TRBJ1-1	CSVNRGSTEAFF	TGCAGCGTTAACAGGGGGAGCACTGAAGCTTTCTTT
-	TRBV5-3	-	TRBJ1-4	CARSPSNEKLFF	TGTGCCAGATCCCCGAGTAATGAAAAACTGTTTTTT
-	TRBV20-1	TRBD1	TRBJ2-5	CSVRRGQGVQETQYF	TGCAGTGTTCGTCGAGGACAGGGGGTTCAAGAGACCCAGTACTTC